Sequencing of this T cell receptor (beta chain) was carried out in a study of technical replicates of blood from several donors. The CDR3 extends over 15 amino acids. V gave up 3 bases and J gave up 5 bases, with 14 bases separating them. Germline CDR1 SGHVS, CDR2 FNYEAQ. Libraries were prepared by immunoSEQ multiplex PCR; TCRdb keeps only in-frame clonotypes and omits some of them. Of some 76,000 clones in the sample, around 94% were seen once. The sequenced sample was T cells isolated from PBMCs. The genes are TRBV7-6 and TRBJ2-1, with D possibly being TRBD2 (6 bases). This clonotype was sampled from a human donor in good health. CDR3 nucleotide sequence: TGTGCCAGCAGCTTCGCCGGGAGTCCCAACAATGAGCAGTTCTTC. The encoded protein is CASSFAGSPNNEQFF.